Following are 28 T cell receptor beta chains from one sample sequenced in a study of blood T cell repertoires in COVID-19. The data were produced by immunoSEQ multiplex PCR, yet TCRdb's version contains in-frame clones alone and is incomplete. The table shows roughly 200,000 clones, with 87% occurring only once. The specimen was PBMCs or T cells enriched from blood (not recorded which). Receptors originate from a man younger than 35 with acute COVID-19.

The chain links TRBV4-3 to TRBJ1-4; 7 nucleotides agree with TRBD1. This CDR3 has 15 residues. The V and J ends lost 3 bases and 4 bases, in that order; junction bases with no gene match: 5. The V gene's germline CDR1 is LGHNA and CDR2 YSLEER. CDR3 bases: TGCGCCAGCAGCCAGGATGGGACAGTTAATGAAAAACTGTTTTTT. This gives the protein CASSQDGTVNEKLFF.

This chain joins TRBV9 and TRBJ2-7; TRBD1 agrees at 8 bases. J lost 5 bases, V lost 0 bases, and 10 bases had no gene match. CDR1 is SGDLS, CDR2 YYNGEE, per germline. The CDR3 consists of 16 residues. Here the CDR3 DNA reads TGTGCCAGCAGCGTAGCCGGGGACAGGTGGAGGGACGAGCAGTACTTC. It codes for CASSVAGDRWRDEQYF.

The rearrangement uses TRBV6-5 and TRBJ2-1, with D maybe TRBD1 (5 bases). Germline loops: CDR1 MNHEY, CDR2 SVGAGI. CDR3 length equals 12 residues. V lost 4 bases and J 7 bases, leaving 8 bases between the germline ends. CDR3 nucleotides: TGTGCCAGCAGTTCCAGGGCAAATGAGCAGTTCTTC. Translating it yields CASSSRANEQFF.

This chain connects TRBV7-9 to TRBJ1-2; D unresolved. This CDR3 comprises 15 residues. In germline, CDR1 is SEHNR, CDR2 FQNEAQ (reference sequence). The germline V and J ends were trimmed by 5 bases and 0 bases, with 13 bases remaining between them. CDR3 in DNA: TGTGCCAGCAGCCCGAGATTAGAGACTAACTATGGCTACACCTTC. Its protein is CASSPRLETNYGYTF.

This clone has only one observation. The rearrangement links TRBV4-1 to TRBJ1-1; TRBD1 aligns across 11 bases. The germline V gene has CDR1 MGHRA and CDR2 YSYEKL. Trimming took 1 base from V and 5 from J; bases not matched to a gene: 6. There are 16 residues in the CDR3. The CDR3 DNA is TGCGCCAGCAGCCAAGGCGGACAGGGGGCAAGGACTGAAGCTTTCTTT. Translating gives CASSQGGQGARTEAFF.

Here the CDR3 reads CASSLGTSGQPSYNEQFF. The CDR3 DNA reads TGTGCCAGCAGCTTAGGTACCTCGGGACAACCCTCCTACAATGAGCAGTTCTTC. The chain uses TRBV11-2 and TRBJ2-1; D is perhaps TRBD1 (6 bases). Trimming took 1 base from V and 0 from J, leaving 16 bases between them. CDR3 length: 18 residues. Germline loops: CDR1 SGHAT, CDR2 FQNNGV.

Comment on this clone: The sample holds other DNA sequences that translate to the same CDR3. The chain combines TRBV5-1 with TRBJ2-5, with 10 bases matching TRBD2. This CDR3 has 16 residues. J lost 0 bases, V lost 4 bases, and 6 bases had no gene match. Germline V lookup: CDR1 SGHRS, CDR2 YFSETQ. The CDR3 DNA reads TGCGCCAGCAGCCTAGGACTAGCGGCGTACCAAGAGACCCAGTACTTC. Amino acid sequence: CASSLGLAAYQETQYF. The complete variable domain, with remaining parts taken from reference TRBV5-1 and TRBJ2-5, reads KAGVTQTPRYLIKTRGQQVTLSCSPISGHRSVSWYQQTPGQGLQFLFEYFSETQRNKGNFPGRFSGRQFSNSRSEMNVSTLELGDSALYLCASSLGLAAYQETQYFGPGTRLLVL.

The chain combines TRBV30 with TRBJ2-2; D might be TRBD1 (6 bases). The CDR3 spans 15 residues. The V gene's germline CDR1 is GTSNPN and CDR2 SVGIG (reference sequence). V was trimmed by 0 bases and J by 3 bases, leaving 11 bases between them. The CDR3 spells CAWSVQGRDTGELFF. The CDR3, as DNA: TGTGCCTGGAGTGTACAGGGCAGGGACACCGGGGAGCTGTTTTTT.

The chain is built from TRBV5-8 and TRBJ2-3; 10 positions match TRBD1. There are 15 residues in the CDR3. CDR1 SGHTS and CDR2 YDEGEE come from the germline V gene. Trimming cost V 2 bases and J 4 bases; bases outside gene matches: 4. The CDR3 sequence: CASSFRQGAPDTQYF. The CDR3 DNA reads as TGTGCCAGCAGCTTCCGACAGGGGGCTCCAGATACGCAGTATTTT.

This clone was counted ten times or more. This chain connects TRBV29-1 to TRBJ2-7; 7 bases align to TRBD1. Germline V gene sequence: CDR1 SQVTM, CDR2 ANQGSEA. This CDR3 region has 13 residues. V shed 6 bases, J shed 2 bases, and the junction held 7 bases outside the gene matches. This chain's CDR3 is CSVVRGNTYEQYF. CDR3 DNA: TGCAGCGTGGTCAGGGGGAATACCTACGAGCAGTACTTC.

This rearrangement joins TRBV3-1 (or the pseudogene TRBV3-2) to TRBJ1-4, with D hard to call. Looked up from germline, CDR1 is LGHDT and CDR2 is YNNKEL (reference sequence). CDR3 length: 14 amino acids. V lost 4 bases and J 8 bases, leaving 14 bases between the germline ends. The CDR3 loop is CASSPREGREKLFF. For the CDR3, the DNA is TGTGCCAGCAGCCCACGGGAGGGTCGAGAAAAACTGTTTTTT.

This clone was seen a single time. The gene calls are TRBV10-3 and TRBJ1-1, with 7 bases aligning to TRBD1. Germline V gene sequence: CDR1 ENHRY, CDR2 SYGVKD. The CDR3 has 12 residues. With 6 bases clipped from V and 6 bases from J, the junction kept 4 bases outside the gene matches. The CDR3 DNA sequence: TGTGCCATCAGCCTAGACAGGGCTGAAGCTTTCTTT. Its protein product is CAISLDRAEAFF.

This chain joins TRBV27 and TRBJ2-3, with a weak D call TRBD1 (5 bases). The CDR3 loop spans 14 amino acids. Trimming took 7 bases from V and 0 from J, leaving 11 bases between them. Germline V gene data show CDR1 as MNHEY and CDR2 as SMNVEV (reference sequence). This chain's CDR3 is CASKIPGSTDTQYF. The CDR3 coding sequence is TGTGCCAGCAAGATACCAGGGAGCACAGATACGCAGTATTTT.

The chain couples TRBV6-5 to TRBJ2-7; the D is unclear. The V end lost 6 bases, the J end lost 0 bases, and 9 bases lay between the germline ends. The CDR3 loop spans 13 amino acids. The germline CDR1 and CDR2 sequences are MNHEY and SVGAGI. The CDR3 sequence: CASSPASSYEQYF. The DNA of the CDR3 is TGTGCCAGCAGCCCAGCTAGCTCCTACGAGCAGTACTTC.

V gene TRBV11-2 combines with J gene TRBJ2-1; 8 bases match TRBD2. The junction had 10 bases not matched to a gene; V was cut back by 5 bases and J by 7 bases. The V gene's germline CDR1 is SGHAT and CDR2 FQNNGV. This CDR3 comprises 15 residues. The CDR3 protein is CASSLGAGEVNEQFF. The CDR3 nucleotides are TGTGCCAGCAGCCTAGGAGCGGGAGAGGTGAATGAGCAGTTCTTC.

The J gene is TRBJ2-7, the V gene TRBV30; a weak D match, TRBD1 (6 bases). The CDR3 is 11 amino acids. From germline, CDR1 is GTSNPN and CDR2 SVGIG (reference sequence). Trimming shortened V by 4 bases and J by 6 bases, and 10 bases separated the two germline ends. DNA of the CDR3: TGTGCCTGGACCAGGGGAAGCGAGCAGTACTTC. Protein sequence: CAWTRGSEQYF.

The chain couples TRBV20-1 to TRBJ2-5, with TRBD2 as a possible D gene (5 bases). V shed 3 bases and J shed 1 base, with 9 bases lying between them. The CDR3 spans 13 residues. From germline, CDR1 is DFQATT and CDR2 SNEGSKA (reference sequence). CDR3 in amino acids: CSASKTSQETQYF. The CDR3 DNA sequence: TGCAGTGCTAGTAAAACTAGCCAAGAGACCCAGTACTTC.

This clone has a single count. The gene calls are TRBV5-5 and TRBJ2-5; TRBD1 matches at 7 bases. V lost 4 bases, J lost 4 bases, and 1 base stayed unmatched. The CDR3 totals 12 residues. In germline, CDR1 is SGHKS, CDR2 YYEKEE (reference sequence). DNA for the CDR3: TGTGCCAGCAGCGCAGGGGGAGAGACCCAGTACTTC. It codes for CASSAGGETQYF.

The CDR3 region has the DNA TGTGCCAGCAGTGAACCCGACAGGGACTACGAGCAGTACTTC. As protein: CASSEPDRDYEQYF. This chain connects TRBV25-1 to TRBJ2-7, with 7 nucleotides matching TRBD1. This CDR3 spans 14 amino acids. Looked up from germline, CDR1 is MGHDK and CDR2 is SYGVNS. Losses at the gene ends were 2 bases for V and 3 bases for J; bases not matched to a gene: 4.

This sequence joins TRBV28 and TRBJ2-1; D is perhaps TRBD2 (5 bases). This CDR3 has 13 residues. The germline V and J ends were trimmed by 2 bases and 7 bases, with 9 bases remaining between them. CDR1 and CDR2 (germline): MDHEN, SYDVKM. The CDR3 protein is CASSLSPGNEQFF. The CDR3 nucleotides read TGTGCCAGCAGTTTAAGCCCGGGAAATGAGCAGTTCTTC.

The chain recombines TRBV7-8 with TRBJ2-7; no clear D. Germline CDR1 is SGHVS and CDR2 is FQNEAQ. V dropped 1 base and J dropped 2 bases, with 21 bases sitting between them. CDR3 length: 18 amino acids. The CDR3 loop reads CASSLGTDRPRSAYEQYF. CDR3 DNA sequence: TGTGCCAGCAGCTTAGGTACAGACCGACCAAGATCGGCCTACGAGCAGTACTTC.

The chain couples TRBV7-9 to TRBJ1-1; D is ambiguous. V was clipped by 5 bases and J by 2 bases, with 9 bases between them. The CDR3 covers 13 residues. Germline CDR1 SEHNR, CDR2 FQNEAQ (reference sequence). The CDR3 loop is CASSPLSNTEAFF. The CDR3 bases are TGTGCCAGCAGCCCGTTATCTAACACTGAAGCTTTCTTT.

This clone has only a few counts. The chain has TRBV9 and TRBJ1-1; 8 bases agree with TRBD1. Germline V CDR1 and CDR2: SGDLS, YYNGEE. The CDR3 is 15 amino acids. V lost 1 base to trimming and J lost 5 bases; unmatched junction nucleotides: 7. The CDR3 region is CASSVHGQGGTEAFF. CDR3 in DNA: TGTGCCAGCAGCGTACACGGACAGGGTGGGACTGAAGCTTTCTTT.

The rearrangement links TRBV5-1 to TRBJ2-1, with D unresolved. V lost 4 bases and J lost 9, with 11 bases in between. Germline V lookup: CDR1 SGHRS, CDR2 YFSETQ. The CDR3 runs to 12 residues. This CDR3 is CASSIDLPEQFF. The CDR3 coding sequence is TGCGCCAGCAGCATAGACTTGCCTGAGCAGTTCTTC.

This sequence joins TRBV13 and TRBJ2-1, with 9 bases identical to TRBD1. Trimming cost V 8 bases and J 1 base; bases outside gene matches: 6. CDR3 length: 15 residues. The V gene's germline CDR1 is PRHDT and CDR2 FYEKMQ (reference sequence). The CDR3 coding sequence is TGTGCCAGCGGATCCGGGACAGGGTCCTACAATGAGCAGTTCTTC. Its protein is CASGSGTGSYNEQFF.

This clone was seen only a few times. The chain links TRBV2 to TRBJ2-1; 7 nucleotides line up with TRBD2. This CDR3 spans 22 amino acids. Per germline, CDR1 SNHLY and CDR2 FYNNEI. V shed 5 bases and J 0 bases; nucleotides not matched to a gene: 25. The DNA of the CDR3 is TGTGCCAGCAGTCAAAGGGGACTTTCGGGCCGCGCGCGGGGGAGCTCCTACAATGAGCAGTTCTTC. Residues: CASSQRGLSGRARGSSYNEQFF.

The chain links TRBV7-9 to TRBJ1-4, with 8 bases aligning to TRBD1. The V gene end was trimmed by 5 bases and the J gene end by 0 bases; junction bases not matched to a gene: 8. The CDR3 contains 17 residues. Germline V CDR1 and CDR2: SEHNR, FQNEAQ (reference sequence). The CDR3 loop is CASSPGTGPATNEKLFF. Here the CDR3 DNA reads TGTGCCAGCAGCCCCGGGACAGGACCTGCAACTAATGAAAAACTGTTTTTT. Full variable domain (outside the CDR3, taken from reference TRBV7-9 and TRBJ1-4): DTGVSQNPRHKITKRGQNVTFRCDPISEHNRLYWYRQTLGQGPEFLTYFQNEAQLEKSRLLSDRFSAERPKGSFSTLEIQRTEQGDSAMYLCASSPGTGPATNEKLFFGSGTQLSVL.

The chain recombines TRBV18 with TRBJ1-1; possibly TRBD1 for D (5 bases). V was pared by 2 bases and J by 4 bases, with 20 bases between. CDR3 size: 17 residues. Germline V CDR1 and CDR2: KGHSH, LQKENI. The CDR3 loop is CASSPAQLGGGSTEAFF. The CDR3 nucleotides are TGTGCCAGCTCACCAGCACAGTTGGGGGGGGGTAGCACTGAAGCTTTCTTT.